The entry below gives a single T cell receptor (beta chain) sequence along with its context. Its antigen is not identified. The data stem from a study of T cell repertoires in cytomegalovirus infection. Study as a whole: In public TCR beta signatures, there were indications of both CMV infection and matching HLA type. Study-wide results and caveats: Dominant in the ex vivo response were TCR beta clonotypes restricted by HLA-C and specific for CMV. Identification of carriers of CMV plus the relevant HLA was achieved through cumulative public TCR beta family frequency.

MiXCR, run by TCRdb on the reads, gives a single entry per CDR3 protein. The sample consists of more than 400,000 distinct CDR3 sequences, 26% of them appearing once. The sequenced material came from PBMCs. The sequence was obtained from a human donor in good health (CMV status not recorded). Some clones in this sample may be carry-over from other donors' samples.

In DNA form, the CDR3 reads TGTGCCTGGAGTGTTCGGTTGAACACTGAAGCTTTCTTT. Translating it yields CAWSVRLNTEAFF. The chain combines TRBV30 with TRBJ1-1; no clear D. Germline V lookup: CDR1 GTSNPN, CDR2 SVGIG (reference sequence). There are 13 residues in the CDR3. V was clipped by 0 bases and J by 0 bases, with 5 bases between them.